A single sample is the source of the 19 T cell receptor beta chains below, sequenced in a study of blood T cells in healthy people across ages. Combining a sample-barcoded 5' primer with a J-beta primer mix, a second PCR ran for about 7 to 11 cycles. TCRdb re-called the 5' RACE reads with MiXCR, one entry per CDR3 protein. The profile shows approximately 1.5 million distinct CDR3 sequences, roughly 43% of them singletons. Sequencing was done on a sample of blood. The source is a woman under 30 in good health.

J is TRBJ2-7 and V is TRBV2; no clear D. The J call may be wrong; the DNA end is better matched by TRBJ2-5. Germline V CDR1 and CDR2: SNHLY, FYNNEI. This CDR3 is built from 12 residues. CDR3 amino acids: CASSVGEKTQYF. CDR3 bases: TGTGCCAGCAGTGTTGGGGAAAAGACCCAGTACTTC.

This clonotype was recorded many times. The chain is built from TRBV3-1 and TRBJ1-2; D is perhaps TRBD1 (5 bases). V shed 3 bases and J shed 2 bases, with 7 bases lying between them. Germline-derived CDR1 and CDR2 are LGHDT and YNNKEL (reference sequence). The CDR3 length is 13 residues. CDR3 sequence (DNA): TGTGCCAGCAGCCAGGAGGGGAACTATGGCTACACCTTC. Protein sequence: CASSQEGNYGYTF. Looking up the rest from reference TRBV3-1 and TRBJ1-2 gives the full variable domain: DTAVSQTPKYLVTQMGNDKSIKCEQNLGHDTMYWYKQDSKKFLKIMFSYNNKELIINETVPNRFSPKSPDKAHLNLHINSLELGDSAVYFCASSQEGNYGYTFGSGTRLTVV.

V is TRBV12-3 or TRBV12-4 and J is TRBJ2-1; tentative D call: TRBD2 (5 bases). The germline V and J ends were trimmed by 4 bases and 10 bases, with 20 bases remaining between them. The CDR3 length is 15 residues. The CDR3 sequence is CASSSSAGSPNEQFF. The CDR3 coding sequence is TGTGCCAGCAGTTCTTCCGCGGGCAGTCCTAACGAGCAGTTCTTC.

CDR3 loop: CASSPAALNYGYTF. In nucleotides, the CDR3 is TGTGCCAGCAGCCCTGCCGCTCTTAACTATGGCTACACCTTC. V usage is TRBV5-8 and J usage is TRBJ1-2; no reliable D call. The CDR3 spans 14 residues. Looked up from germline, CDR1 is SGHTS and CDR2 is YDEGEE. Trimming stripped 4 bases from V and 1 base from J, with 11 bases between.

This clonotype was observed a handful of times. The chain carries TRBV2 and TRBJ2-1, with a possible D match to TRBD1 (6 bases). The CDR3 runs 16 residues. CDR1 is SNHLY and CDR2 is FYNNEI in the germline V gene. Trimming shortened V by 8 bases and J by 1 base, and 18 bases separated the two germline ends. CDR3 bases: TGTGCCAGCCTTAAAACAGGGAATCGTTCCTACAATGAGCAGTTCTTC. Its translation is CASLKTGNRSYNEQFF.

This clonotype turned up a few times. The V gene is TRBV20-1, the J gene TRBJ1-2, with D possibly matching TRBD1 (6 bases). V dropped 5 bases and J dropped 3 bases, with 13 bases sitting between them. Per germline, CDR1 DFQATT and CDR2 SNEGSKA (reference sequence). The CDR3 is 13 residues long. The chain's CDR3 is CSAHLTGYYGYTF. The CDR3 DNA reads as TGCAGTGCTCACCTGACAGGTTACTATGGCTACACCTTC.

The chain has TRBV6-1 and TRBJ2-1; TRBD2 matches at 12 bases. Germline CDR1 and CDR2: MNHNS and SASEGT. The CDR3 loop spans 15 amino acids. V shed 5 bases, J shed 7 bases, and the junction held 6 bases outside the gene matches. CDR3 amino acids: CASSTGTSGLNEQFF. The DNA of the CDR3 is TGTGCCAGCAGTACCGGGACTAGCGGGTTAAATGAGCAGTTCTTC.

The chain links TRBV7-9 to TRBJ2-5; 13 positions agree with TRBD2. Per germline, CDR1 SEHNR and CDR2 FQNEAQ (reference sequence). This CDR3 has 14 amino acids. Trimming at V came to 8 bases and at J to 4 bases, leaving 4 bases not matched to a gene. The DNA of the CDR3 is TGTGCCAGCCGGACTAGCGGGGGAGGAGAGACCCAGTACTTC. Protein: CASRTSGGGETQYF.

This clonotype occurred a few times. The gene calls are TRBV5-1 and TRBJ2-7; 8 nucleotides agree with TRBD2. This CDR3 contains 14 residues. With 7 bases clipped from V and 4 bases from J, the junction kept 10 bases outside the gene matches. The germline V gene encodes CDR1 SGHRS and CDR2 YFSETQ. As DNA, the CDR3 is TGCGCCAGCGCCCTAGCGGGCGGAGGTTACGAGCAGTACTTC. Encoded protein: CASALAGGGYEQYF.

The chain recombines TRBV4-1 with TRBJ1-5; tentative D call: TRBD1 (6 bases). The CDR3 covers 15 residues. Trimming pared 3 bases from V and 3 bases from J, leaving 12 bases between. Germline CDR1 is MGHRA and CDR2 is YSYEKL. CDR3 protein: CASSQLGTTNQPQHF. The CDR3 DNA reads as TGCGCCAGCAGCCAGCTCGGGACAACCAATCAGCCCCAGCATTTT.

CDR3 in DNA: TGTGCCAGCAGTTTAAATCGGAGAGGTCTTAGCACAGATACGCAGTATTTT. Amino acids: CASSLNRRGLSTDTQYF. The chain uses TRBV12-3 or TRBV12-4 and TRBJ2-3; D is unclear. V lost 2 bases, J lost 0 bases, and 15 bases lay in between. The CDR3 has 17 amino acids.

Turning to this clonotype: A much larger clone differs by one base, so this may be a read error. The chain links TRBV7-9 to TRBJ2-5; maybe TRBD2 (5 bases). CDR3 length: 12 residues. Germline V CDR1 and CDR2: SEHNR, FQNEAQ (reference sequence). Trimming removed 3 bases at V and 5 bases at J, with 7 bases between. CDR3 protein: CASSFGVETQYF. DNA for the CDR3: TGTGCCAGCAGCTTCGGGGTTGAGACCCAGTACTTC.

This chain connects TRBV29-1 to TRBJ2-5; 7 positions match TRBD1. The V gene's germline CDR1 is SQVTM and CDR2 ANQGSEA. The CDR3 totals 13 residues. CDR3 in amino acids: CNASRDRRETQYF. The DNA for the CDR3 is TGCAACGCCTCCCGGGACAGAAGAGAGACCCAGTACTTC.

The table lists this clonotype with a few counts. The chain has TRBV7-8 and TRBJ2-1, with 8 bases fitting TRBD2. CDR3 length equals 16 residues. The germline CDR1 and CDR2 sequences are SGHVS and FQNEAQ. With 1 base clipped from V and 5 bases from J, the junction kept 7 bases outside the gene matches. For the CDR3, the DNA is TGTGCCAGCAGCTTAGGGCGGCGGGGGGTCGACAATGAGCAGTTCTTC. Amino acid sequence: CASSLGRRGVDNEQFF.

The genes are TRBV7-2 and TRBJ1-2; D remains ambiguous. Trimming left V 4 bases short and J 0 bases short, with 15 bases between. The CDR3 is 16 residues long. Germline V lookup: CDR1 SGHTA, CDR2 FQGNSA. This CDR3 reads CASSSGGLRPNYGYTF. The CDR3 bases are TGTGCCAGCAGCTCCGGAGGGCTGCGGCCTAACTATGGCTACACCTTC. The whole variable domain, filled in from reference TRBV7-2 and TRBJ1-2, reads GAGVSQSPSNKVTEKGKDVELRCDPISGHTALYWYRQSLGQGLEFLIYFQGNSAPDKSGLPSDRFSAERTGGSVSTLTIQRTQQEDSAVYLCASSSGGLRPNYGYTFGSGTRLTVV.

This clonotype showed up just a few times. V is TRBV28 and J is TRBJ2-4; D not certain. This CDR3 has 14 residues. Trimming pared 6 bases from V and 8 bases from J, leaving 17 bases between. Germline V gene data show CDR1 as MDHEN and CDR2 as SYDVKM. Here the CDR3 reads CASSNIAGGDIQYF. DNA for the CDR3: TGTGCCAGCAGCAATATAGCTGGCGGCGACATTCAGTACTTC.

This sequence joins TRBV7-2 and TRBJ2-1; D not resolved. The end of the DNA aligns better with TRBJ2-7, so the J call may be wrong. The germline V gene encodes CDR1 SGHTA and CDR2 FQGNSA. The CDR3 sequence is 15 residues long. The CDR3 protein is CASSASASSYNEQYF. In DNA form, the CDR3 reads TGTGCCAGCAGCGCCTCAGCCAGCTCCTACAATGAGCAGTACTTC.

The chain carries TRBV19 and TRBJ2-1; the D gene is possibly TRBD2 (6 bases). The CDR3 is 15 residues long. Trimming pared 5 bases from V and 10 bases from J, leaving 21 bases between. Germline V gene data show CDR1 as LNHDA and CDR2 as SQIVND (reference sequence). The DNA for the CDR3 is TGTGCCAGTAGTGAGCTAGCGTTTCGGGAAAGAGAGCAGTTCTTC. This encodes CASSELAFREREQFF.

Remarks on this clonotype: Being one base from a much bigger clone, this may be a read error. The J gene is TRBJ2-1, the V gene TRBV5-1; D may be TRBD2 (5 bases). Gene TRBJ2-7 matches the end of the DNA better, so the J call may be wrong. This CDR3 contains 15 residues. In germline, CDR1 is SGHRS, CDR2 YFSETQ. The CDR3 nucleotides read TGCGCCAGCAGCCGCGGACTGAGCTCCTACAATGAGCAGTACTTC. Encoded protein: CASSRGLSSYNEQYF.